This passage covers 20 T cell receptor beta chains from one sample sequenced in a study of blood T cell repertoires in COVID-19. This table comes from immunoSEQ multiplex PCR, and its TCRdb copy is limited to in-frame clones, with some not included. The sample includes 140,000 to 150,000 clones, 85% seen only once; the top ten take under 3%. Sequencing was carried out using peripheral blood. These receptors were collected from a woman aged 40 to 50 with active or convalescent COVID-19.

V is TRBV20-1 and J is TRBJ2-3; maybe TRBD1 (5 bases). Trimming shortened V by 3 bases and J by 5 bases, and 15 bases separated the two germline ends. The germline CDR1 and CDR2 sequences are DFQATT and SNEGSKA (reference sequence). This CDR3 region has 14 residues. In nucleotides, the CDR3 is TGCAGTGCTAGTCCTGCAGGGCTTCTAGATACGCAGTATTTT. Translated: CSASPAGLLDTQYF.

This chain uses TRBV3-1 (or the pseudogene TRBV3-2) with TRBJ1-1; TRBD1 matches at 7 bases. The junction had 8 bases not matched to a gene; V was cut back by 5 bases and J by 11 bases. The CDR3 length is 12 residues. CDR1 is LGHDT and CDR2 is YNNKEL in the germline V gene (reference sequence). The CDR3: CASSVRQGEAFF. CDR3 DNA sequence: TGTGCCAGCAGCGTCAGACAGGGTGAGGCTTTCTTT.

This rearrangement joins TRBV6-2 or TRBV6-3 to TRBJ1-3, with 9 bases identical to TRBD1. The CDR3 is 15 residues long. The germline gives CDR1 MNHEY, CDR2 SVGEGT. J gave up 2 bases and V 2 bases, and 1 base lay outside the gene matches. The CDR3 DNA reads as TGTGCCAGCAGTTACGGGGACAGGGCTGGAAACACCATATATTTT. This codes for CASSYGDRAGNTIYF.

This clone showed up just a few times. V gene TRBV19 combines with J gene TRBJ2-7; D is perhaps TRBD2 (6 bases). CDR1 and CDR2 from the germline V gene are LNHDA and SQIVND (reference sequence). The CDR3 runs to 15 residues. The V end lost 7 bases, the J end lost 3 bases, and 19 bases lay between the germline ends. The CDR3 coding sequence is TGTGCCAGTACCATGAGGGCGGGAAAAGGCTACGAGCAGTACTTC. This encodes CASTMRAGKGYEQYF.

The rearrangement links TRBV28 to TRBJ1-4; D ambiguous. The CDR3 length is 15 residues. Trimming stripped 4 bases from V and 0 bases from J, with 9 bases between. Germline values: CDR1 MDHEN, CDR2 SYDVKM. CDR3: CASSSRFPTNEKLFF. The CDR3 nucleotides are TGTGCCAGCAGTTCACGGTTTCCAACTAATGAAAAACTGTTTTTT.

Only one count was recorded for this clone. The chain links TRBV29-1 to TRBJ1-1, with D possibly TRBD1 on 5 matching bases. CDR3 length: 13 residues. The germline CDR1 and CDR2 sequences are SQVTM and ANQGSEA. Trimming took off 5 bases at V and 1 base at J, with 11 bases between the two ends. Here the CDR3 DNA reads TGCAGCGTTTTCAGGGTGGCGAACACTGAAGCTTTCTTT. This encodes CSVFRVANTEAFF.

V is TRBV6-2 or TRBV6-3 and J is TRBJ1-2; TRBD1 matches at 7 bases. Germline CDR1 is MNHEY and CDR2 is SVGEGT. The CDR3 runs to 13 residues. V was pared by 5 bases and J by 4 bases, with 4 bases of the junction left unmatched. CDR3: CASSQQGTYGYTF. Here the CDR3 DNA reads TGTGCCAGCAGTCAACAGGGGACCTATGGCTACACCTTC.

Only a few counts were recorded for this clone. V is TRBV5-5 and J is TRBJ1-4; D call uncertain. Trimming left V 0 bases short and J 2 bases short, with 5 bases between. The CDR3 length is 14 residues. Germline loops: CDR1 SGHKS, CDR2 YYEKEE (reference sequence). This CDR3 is CASSLGHTNEKLFF. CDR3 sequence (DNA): TGTGCCAGCAGCTTGGGACACACTAATGAAAAACTGTTTTTT. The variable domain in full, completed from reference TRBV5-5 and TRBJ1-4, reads DAGVTQSPTHLIKTRGQQVTLRCSPISGHKSVSWYQQVLGQGPQFIFQYYEKEERGRGNFPDRFSARQFPNYSSELNVNALLLGDSALYLCASSLGHTNEKLFFGSGTQLSVL.

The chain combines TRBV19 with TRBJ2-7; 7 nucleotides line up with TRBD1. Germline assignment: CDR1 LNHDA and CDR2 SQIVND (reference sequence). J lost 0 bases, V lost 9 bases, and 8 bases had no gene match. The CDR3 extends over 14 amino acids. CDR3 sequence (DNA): TGTGCCAGCCGAGGGACAGCGAACTCCTACGAGCAGTACTTC. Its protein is CASRGTANSYEQYF.

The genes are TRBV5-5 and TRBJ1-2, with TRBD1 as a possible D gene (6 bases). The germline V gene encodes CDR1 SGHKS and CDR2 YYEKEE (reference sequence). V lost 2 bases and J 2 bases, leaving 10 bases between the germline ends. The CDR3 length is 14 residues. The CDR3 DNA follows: TGTGCCAGCAGCTTTAGACAGGCAAACTATGGCTACACCTTC. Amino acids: CASSFRQANYGYTF.

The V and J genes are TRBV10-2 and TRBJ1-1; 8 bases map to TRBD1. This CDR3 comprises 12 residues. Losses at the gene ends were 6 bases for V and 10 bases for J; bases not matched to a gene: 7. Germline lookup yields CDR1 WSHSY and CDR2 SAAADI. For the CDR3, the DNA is TGCGCCAGCAGGGGCCCTCAGGGGGCAGCTTTCTTT. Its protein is CASRGPQGAAFF.

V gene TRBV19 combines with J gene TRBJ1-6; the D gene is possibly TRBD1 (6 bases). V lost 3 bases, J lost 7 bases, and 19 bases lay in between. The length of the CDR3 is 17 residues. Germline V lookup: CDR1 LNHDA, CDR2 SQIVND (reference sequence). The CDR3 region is CASSIGGGDTRNSPLHF. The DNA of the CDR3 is TGTGCCAGTAGTATCGGAGGGGGGGACACTAGGAATTCACCCCTCCACTTT. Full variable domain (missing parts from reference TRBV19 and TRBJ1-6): DGGITQSPKYLFRKEGQNVTLSCEQNLNHDAMYWYRQDPGQGLRLIYYSQIVNDFQKGDIAEGYSVSREKKESFPLTVTSAQKNPTAFYLCASSIGGGDTRNSPLHFGNGTRLTVT.

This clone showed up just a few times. The DNA for the CDR3 is TGCGCCAGCAGCATTGACAGTTTCCAAGAGACCCAGTACTTC. As protein: CASSIDSFQETQYF. This chain connects TRBV5-1 to TRBJ2-5, with a possible D match to TRBD1 (5 bases). The V end lost 4 bases, the J end lost 1 base, and 11 bases lay between the germline ends. Germline CDR1 is SGHRS and CDR2 is YFSETQ. The CDR3 is made up of 14 amino acids.

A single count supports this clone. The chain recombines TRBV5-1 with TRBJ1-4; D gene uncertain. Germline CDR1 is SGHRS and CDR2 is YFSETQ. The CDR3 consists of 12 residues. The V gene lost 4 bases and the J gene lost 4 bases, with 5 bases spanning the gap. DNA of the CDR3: TGCGCCAGCAGCCCTAATAATGAAAAACTGTTTTTT. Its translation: CASSPNNEKLFF.

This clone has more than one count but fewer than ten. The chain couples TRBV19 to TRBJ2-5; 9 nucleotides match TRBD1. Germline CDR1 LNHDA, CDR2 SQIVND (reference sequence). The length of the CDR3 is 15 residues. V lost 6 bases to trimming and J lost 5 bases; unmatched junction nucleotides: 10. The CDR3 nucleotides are TGTGCCAGTAGCCCCGGGACAGGGTCACGGGAGACCCAGTACTTC. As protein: CASSPGTGSRETQYF.

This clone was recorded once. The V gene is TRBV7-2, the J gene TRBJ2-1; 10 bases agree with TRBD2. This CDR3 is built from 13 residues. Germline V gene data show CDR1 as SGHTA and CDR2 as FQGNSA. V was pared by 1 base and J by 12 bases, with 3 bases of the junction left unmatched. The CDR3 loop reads CASSLGSGRRQFF. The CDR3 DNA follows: TGTGCCAGCAGCTTAGGTAGCGGGAGGAGGCAGTTCTTC.

CDR3 in amino acids: CASSGRINQPQHF. The CDR3 DNA reads as TGTGCCAGCAGTGGGAGGATCAATCAGCCCCAGCATTTT. This chain joins TRBV11-2 and TRBJ1-5, with D unresolved. The CDR3 spans 13 residues. Germline V gene data show CDR1 as SGHAT and CDR2 as FQNNGV. Trimming pared 6 bases from V and 3 bases from J, leaving 9 bases between.

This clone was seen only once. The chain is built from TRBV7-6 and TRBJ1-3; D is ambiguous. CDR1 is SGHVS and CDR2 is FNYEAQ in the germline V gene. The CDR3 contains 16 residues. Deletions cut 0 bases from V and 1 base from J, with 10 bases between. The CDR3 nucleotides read TGTGCCAGCAGCTTAGCTTCCGGGTTTTCTGGAAACACCATATATTTT. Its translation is CASSLASGFSGNTIYF.

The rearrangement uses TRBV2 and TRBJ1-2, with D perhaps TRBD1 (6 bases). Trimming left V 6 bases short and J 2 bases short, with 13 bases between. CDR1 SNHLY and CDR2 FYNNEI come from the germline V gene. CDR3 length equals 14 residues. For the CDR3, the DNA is TGTGCCAGCAGAGTAAAGGACAGAAACTATGGCTACACCTTC. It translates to CASRVKDRNYGYTF.

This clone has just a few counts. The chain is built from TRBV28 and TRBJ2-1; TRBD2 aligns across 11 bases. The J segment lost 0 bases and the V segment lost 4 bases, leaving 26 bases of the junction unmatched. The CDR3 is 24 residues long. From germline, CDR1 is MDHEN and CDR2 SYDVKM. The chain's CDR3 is CASSSSGGTSGPLTGASSYNEQFF. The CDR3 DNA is TGTGCCAGCAGTTCCTCCGGTGGGACTAGCGGCCCACTAACAGGGGCAAGCTCCTACAATGAGCAGTTCTTC.